These 4 T cell receptor beta chains share one sample of origin, sequenced in a study of blood T cell repertoires in COVID-19. Profiled with immunoSEQ multiplex PCR; TCRdb holds only in-frame clones, not every one. Of about 200,000 clones listed, over 80% are singletons. The sequenced sample consisted of peripheral blood. These receptors originate from a man aged 40-49 years with acute or convalescent COVID-19.

This chain links TRBV6-5 with TRBJ1-1; perhaps TRBD1 as D (6 bases). Trimming removed 6 bases from V and 4 bases from J, with 9 bases in between. This CDR3 has 12 amino acids. Germline-derived CDR1 and CDR2 are MNHEY and SVGAGI. The CDR3 nucleotides are TGTGCCAGCAGCTCACAGGGCACTGAAGCTTTCTTT. Encoded protein: CASSSQGTEAFF.

The chain couples TRBV2 to TRBJ1-5; 7 bases fit TRBD1. Germline CDR1 is SNHLY and CDR2 is FYNNEI. V was clipped by 0 bases and J by 3 bases; unmatched bases: 5. The CDR3 extends over 16 amino acids. The CDR3 DNA sequence: TGTGCCAGCAGTGAAGCGCTGGGACAGTTCAATCAGCCCCAGCATTTT. It translates to CASSEALGQFNQPQHF.

This clone was seen once. V is TRBV9 and J is TRBJ2-5; D unclear. Germline CDR1 reads SGDLS; CDR2 reads YYNGEE. The CDR3 is made up of 12 amino acids. V lost 4 bases, J lost 4 bases, and 8 bases lay in between. This CDR3 is CASSQEGETQYF. Written as DNA, the CDR3 is TGTGCCAGCAGCCAGGAAGGAGAGACCCAGTACTTC.

This clone was seen at least ten times. The chain joins TRBV29-1 to TRBJ1-2; the match to TRBD1 covers 10 bases. The CDR3 contains 13 residues. Per germline, CDR1 SQVTM and CDR2 ANQGSEA. Losses at the gene ends were 4 bases for V and 5 bases for J; bases not matched to a gene: 4. Here the CDR3 reads CSVGDRGYYGYTF. In nucleotides, the CDR3 is TGCAGCGTTGGGGACAGGGGATATTATGGCTACACCTTC.